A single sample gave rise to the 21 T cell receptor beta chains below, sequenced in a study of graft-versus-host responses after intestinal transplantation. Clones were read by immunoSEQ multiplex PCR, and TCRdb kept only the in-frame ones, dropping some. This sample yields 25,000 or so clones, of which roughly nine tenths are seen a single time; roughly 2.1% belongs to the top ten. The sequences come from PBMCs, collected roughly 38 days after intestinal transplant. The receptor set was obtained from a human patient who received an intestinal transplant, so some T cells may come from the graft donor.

The chain's CDR3 is CASRVHGGFFRTFF. In DNA, the CDR3 is TGTGCCAGCAGGGTCCACGGGGGTTTCTTTAGGACTTTCTTT. V gene TRBV6-5 combines with J gene TRBJ1-1; tentatively, D is TRBD1 (5 bases). V lost 6 bases, J lost 12 bases, and 23 bases lay in between. The germline V gene has CDR1 MNHEY and CDR2 SVGAGI. The CDR3 has 14 amino acids.

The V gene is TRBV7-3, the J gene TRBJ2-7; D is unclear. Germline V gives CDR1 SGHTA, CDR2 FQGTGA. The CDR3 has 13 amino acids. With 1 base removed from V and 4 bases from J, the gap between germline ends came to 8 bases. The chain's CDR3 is CASSLNVGYEQYF. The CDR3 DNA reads TGTGCCAGCAGCTTAAACGTCGGTTACGAGCAGTACTTC.

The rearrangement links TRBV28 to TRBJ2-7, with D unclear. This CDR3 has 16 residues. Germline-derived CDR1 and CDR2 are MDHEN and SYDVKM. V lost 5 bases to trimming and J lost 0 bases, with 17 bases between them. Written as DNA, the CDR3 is TGTGCCAGCAGTATCAAGGCCAAGACCCTCTCCTACGAGCAGTACTTC. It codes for CASSIKAKTLSYEQYF.

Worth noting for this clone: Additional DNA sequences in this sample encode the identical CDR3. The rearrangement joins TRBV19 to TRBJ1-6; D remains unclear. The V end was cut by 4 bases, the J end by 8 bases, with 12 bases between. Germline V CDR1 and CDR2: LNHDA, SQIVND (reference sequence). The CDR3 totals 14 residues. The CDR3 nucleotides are TGTGCCAGTAGTAGAAGTGTTCGGTATTCACCCCTCCACTTT. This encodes CASSRSVRYSPLHF.

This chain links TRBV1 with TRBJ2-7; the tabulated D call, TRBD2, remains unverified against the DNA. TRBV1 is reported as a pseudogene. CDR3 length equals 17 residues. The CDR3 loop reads CTSSQDLKITSGYEQYF. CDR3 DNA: TGCACCAGCAGCCAAGATCTGAAAATAACTAGCGGCTACGAGCAGTACTTC.

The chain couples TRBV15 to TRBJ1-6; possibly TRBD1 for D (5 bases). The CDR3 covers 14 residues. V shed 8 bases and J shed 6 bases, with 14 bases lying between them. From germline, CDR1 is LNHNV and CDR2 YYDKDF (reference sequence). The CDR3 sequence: CATQEEGLNSPLHF. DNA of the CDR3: TGTGCCACCCAAGAGGAGGGGCTTAATTCACCCCTCCACTTT. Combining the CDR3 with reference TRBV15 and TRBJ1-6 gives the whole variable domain DAMVIQNPRYQVTQFGKPVTLSCSQTLNHNVMYWYQQKSSQAPKLLFHYYDKDFNNEADTPDNFQSRRPNTSFCFLDIRSPGLGDTAMYLCATQEEGLNSPLHFGNGTRLTVT.

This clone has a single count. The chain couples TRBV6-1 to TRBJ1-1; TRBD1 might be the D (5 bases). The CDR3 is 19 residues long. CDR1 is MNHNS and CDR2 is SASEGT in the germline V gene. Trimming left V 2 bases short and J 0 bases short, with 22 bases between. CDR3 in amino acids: CASSENRRSMGSMNTEAFF. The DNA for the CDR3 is TGTGCCAGCAGTGAAAACAGGAGGTCGATGGGGTCCATGAACACTGAAGCTTTCTTT.

CDR3 in amino acids: CASSYNPTGYNEQFF. The CDR3 region has the DNA TGTGCCAGCAGTTATAACCCGACAGGCTACAATGAGCAGTTCTTC. The rearrangement joins TRBV6-5 to TRBJ2-1, with D perhaps TRBD1 (6 bases). The CDR3 length is 15 residues. CDR1 is MNHEY and CDR2 is SVGAGI in the germline V gene. The V and J ends lost 3 bases and 3 bases respectively, with 12 bases between them.

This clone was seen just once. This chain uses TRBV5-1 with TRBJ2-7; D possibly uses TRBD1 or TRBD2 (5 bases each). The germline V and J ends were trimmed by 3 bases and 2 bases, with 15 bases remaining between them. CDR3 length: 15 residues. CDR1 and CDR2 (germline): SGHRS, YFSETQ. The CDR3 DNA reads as TGCGCCAGCAGCTGGGGAGCAGGGCAGGCCTACGAGCAGTACTTC. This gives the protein CASSWGAGQAYEQYF.

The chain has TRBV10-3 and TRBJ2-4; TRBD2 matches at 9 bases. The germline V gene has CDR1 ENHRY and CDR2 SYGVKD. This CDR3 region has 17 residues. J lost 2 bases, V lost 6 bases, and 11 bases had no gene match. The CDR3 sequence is CAIRGGSGSGSKNIQYF. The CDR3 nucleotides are TGTGCCATCAGGGGAGGTAGCGGGAGCGGGTCCAAAAACATTCAGTACTTC.

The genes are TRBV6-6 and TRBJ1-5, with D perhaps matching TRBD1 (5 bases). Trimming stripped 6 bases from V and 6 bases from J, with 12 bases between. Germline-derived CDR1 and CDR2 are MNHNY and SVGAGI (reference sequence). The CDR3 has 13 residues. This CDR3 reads CASRPRVVQPQHF. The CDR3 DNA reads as TGTGCCAGCAGACCCAGGGTAGTTCAGCCCCAGCATTTT.

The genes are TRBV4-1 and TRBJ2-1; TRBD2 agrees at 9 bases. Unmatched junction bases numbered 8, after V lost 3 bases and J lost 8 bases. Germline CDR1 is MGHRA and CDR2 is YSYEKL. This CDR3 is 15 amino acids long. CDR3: CASSQGGGRGDEQFF. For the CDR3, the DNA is TGCGCCAGCAGCCAGGGTGGCGGGAGGGGTGATGAGCAGTTCTTC.

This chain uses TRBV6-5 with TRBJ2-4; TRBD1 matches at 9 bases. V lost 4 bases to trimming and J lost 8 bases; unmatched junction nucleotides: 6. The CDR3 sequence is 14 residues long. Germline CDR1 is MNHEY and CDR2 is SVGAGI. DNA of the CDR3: TGTGCCAGCAGTTGGGACAGGGTTTCATACATTCAGTACTTC. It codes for CASSWDRVSYIQYF.

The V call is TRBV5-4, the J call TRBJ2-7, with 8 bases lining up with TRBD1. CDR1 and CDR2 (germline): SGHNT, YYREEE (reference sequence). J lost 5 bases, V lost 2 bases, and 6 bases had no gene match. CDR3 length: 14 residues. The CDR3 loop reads CASSFRTGKNEQYF. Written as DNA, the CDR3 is TGTGCCAGCAGCTTCAGGACAGGGAAGAACGAGCAGTACTTC.

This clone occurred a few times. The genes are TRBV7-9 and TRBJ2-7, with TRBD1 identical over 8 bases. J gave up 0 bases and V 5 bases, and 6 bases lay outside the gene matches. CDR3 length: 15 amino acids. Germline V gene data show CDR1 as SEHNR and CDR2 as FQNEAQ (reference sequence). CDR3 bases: TGTGCCAGCAGCCGGACAGGGACTTTCTCCTACGAGCAGTACTTC. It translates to CASSRTGTFSYEQYF.

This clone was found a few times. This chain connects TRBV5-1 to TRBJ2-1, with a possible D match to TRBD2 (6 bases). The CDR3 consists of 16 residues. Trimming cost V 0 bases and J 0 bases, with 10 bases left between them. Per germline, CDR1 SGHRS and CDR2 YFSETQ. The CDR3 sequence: CASSLVGSGSYNEQFF. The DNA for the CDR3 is TGCGCCAGCAGCTTGGTTGGTAGCGGCTCCTACAATGAGCAGTTCTTC.

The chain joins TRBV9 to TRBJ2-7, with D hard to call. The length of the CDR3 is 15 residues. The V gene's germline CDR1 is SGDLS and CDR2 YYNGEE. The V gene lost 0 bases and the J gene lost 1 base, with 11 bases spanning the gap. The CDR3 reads CASSVAESPSYEQYF. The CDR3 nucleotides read TGTGCCAGCAGCGTAGCAGAGAGTCCGTCCTACGAGCAGTACTTC.

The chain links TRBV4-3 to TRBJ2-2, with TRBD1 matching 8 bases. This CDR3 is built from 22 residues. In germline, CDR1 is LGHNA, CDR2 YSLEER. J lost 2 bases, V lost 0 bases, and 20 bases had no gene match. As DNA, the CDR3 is TGCGCCAGCAGCCAAGATCTTATTGCGACAGGGGTTGTTGCAGGTAACACCGGGGAGCTGTTTTTT. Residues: CASSQDLIATGVVAGNTGELFF.

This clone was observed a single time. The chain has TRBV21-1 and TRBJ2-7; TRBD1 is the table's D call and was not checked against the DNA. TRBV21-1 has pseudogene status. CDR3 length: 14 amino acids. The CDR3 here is CASSKKRDSYEQYF. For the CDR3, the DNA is TGTGCCAGCAGCAAAAAAAGGGACAGTTACGAGCAGTACTTC.

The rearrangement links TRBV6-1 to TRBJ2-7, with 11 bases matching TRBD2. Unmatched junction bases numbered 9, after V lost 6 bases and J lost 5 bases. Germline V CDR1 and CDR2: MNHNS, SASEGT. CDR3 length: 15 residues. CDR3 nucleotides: TGTGCCAGCAGGGAAATAGCGGGAGGGCCCCACGAGCAGTACTTC. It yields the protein CASREIAGGPHEQYF.

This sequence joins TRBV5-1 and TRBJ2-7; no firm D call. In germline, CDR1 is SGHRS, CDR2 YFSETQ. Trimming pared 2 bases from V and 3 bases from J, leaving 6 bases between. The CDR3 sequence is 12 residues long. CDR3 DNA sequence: TGCGCCAGCAGCTTTTTTGGCTACGAGCAGTACTTC. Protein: CASSFFGYEQYF.